These 17 T cell receptor beta chains were sequenced from one sample in a study of cytomegalovirus exposure and HLA in healthy donors. The assay was immunoSEQ multiplex PCR, and TCRdb's table has in-frame clones only and misses some. Of roughly 120,000 clones listed, around 90% are singletons. Sequences were obtained from PBMCs. The receptors were gathered from a woman younger than 30 in good health and CMV-seronegative.

This clone has a single count. This chain joins TRBV9 and TRBJ2-1; D uncertain. The CDR3 covers 11 residues. Germline V gene sequence: CDR1 SGDLS, CDR2 YYNGEE. V shed 4 bases and J shed 8 bases, with 7 bases lying between them. The CDR3 protein is CASSNRDEQFF. The CDR3 bases are TGTGCCAGCAGCAACCGAGATGAGCAGTTCTTC.

The rearrangement links TRBV4-3 to TRBJ2-7, with TRBD2 matching 7 bases. The CDR3 contains 16 residues. Losses at the gene ends were 0 bases for V and 2 bases for J; bases not matched to a gene: 7. The V gene's germline CDR1 is LGHNA and CDR2 YSLEER. The CDR3 coding sequence is TGCGCCAGCAGCCAAGATGAGAGGAGCGGGACCTACGAGCAGTACTTC. Protein sequence: CASSQDERSGTYEQYF.

V is TRBV5-1 and J is TRBJ2-1; the match to TRBD1 covers 7 bases. Trimming at V came to 2 bases and at J to 8 bases, leaving 13 bases not matched to a gene. The germline gives CDR1 SGHRS, CDR2 YFSETQ. The CDR3 has 16 residues. This chain's CDR3 is CASSFERTGTGDEQFF. CDR3 nucleotide sequence: TGCGCCAGCAGCTTTGAACGGACAGGCACAGGGGATGAGCAGTTCTTC.

The gene calls are TRBV5-1 and TRBJ2-5; 13 nucleotides align to TRBD2. The V gene end was trimmed by 7 bases and the J gene end by 2 bases; junction bases not matched to a gene: 8. This CDR3 has 16 residues. Per the germline V gene, CDR1 is SGHRS and CDR2 is YFSETQ. The CDR3 bases are TGCGCCAGCCGACCCCAACTAGCGGGAGGGCAAGAGACCCAGTACTTC. Translation gives CASRPQLAGGQETQYF.

In this sample, this clone turned up once. The genes are TRBV7-2 and TRBJ2-7; D perhaps matches TRBD1 (5 bases). The CDR3 totals 14 residues. Trimming removed 0 bases at V and 1 base at J, with 7 bases between. CDR1 and CDR2 (germline): SGHTA, FQGNSA. The CDR3 DNA is TGTGCCAGCAGCTTAGCCCGACAGTCCTACGAGCAGTACTTC. It yields the protein CASSLARQSYEQYF.

The chain links TRBV19 to TRBJ1-5; D is perhaps TRBD1 (6 bases). The CDR3 has 17 amino acids. Germline CDR1 is LNHDA and CDR2 is SQIVND (reference sequence). V gave up 0 bases and J gave up 3 bases, with 15 bases separating them. The CDR3, as DNA: TGTGCCAGTAGTATAGATCTTGGGACAAGCATCAATCAGCCCCAGCATTTT. Amino acid sequence: CASSIDLGTSINQPQHF.

The rearrangement joins TRBV27 to TRBJ2-2, with D possibly matching TRBD2 (6 bases). This CDR3 spans 17 amino acids. V lost 0 bases and J lost 7, with 18 bases in between. Per germline, CDR1 MNHEY and CDR2 SMNVEV (reference sequence). The CDR3 sequence: CASSLSKGRYGGGELFF. The CDR3, as DNA: TGTGCCAGCAGTTTATCGAAGGGGAGGTATGGTGGCGGGGAGCTGTTTTTT.

Here the CDR3 reads CASHRAPLNTEAFF. DNA of the CDR3: TGTGCCAGCCACAGGGCCCCTCTGAACACTGAAGCTTTCTTT. V is TRBV5-8 and J is TRBJ1-1; TRBD1 might be the D (6 bases). CDR3 size: 14 residues. Germline values: CDR1 SGHTS, CDR2 YDEGEE. Deletions cut 7 bases from V and 0 bases from J, with 13 bases between.

V and J are TRBV28 and TRBJ1-1; possibly TRBD1 for D (6 bases). The V end was cut by 4 bases, the J end by 0 bases, with 9 bases between. Germline loops: CDR1 MDHEN, CDR2 SYDVKM. The CDR3 contains 14 residues. This CDR3 is CASSSTGMNTEAFF. The CDR3 nucleotides read TGTGCCAGCAGTTCAACAGGGATGAACACTGAAGCTTTCTTT. Drawing the rest from reference TRBV28 and TRBJ1-1, the complete variable domain is DVKVTQSSRYLVKRTGEKVFLECVQDMDHENMFWYRQDPGLGLRLIYFSYDVKMKEKGDIPEGYSVSREKKERFSLILESASTNQTSMYLCASSSTGMNTEAFFGQGTRLTVV.

Written as DNA, the CDR3 is TGTGCCAGCAGCTTAGTTGGGGGACAGGGTCGAAGGGAAGCTTTCTTT. Its translation: CASSLVGGQGRREAFF. This sequence joins TRBV7-2 and TRBJ1-1; TRBD1 aligns across 9 bases. From germline, CDR1 is SGHTA and CDR2 FQGNSA. V shed 1 base and J 8 bases; nucleotides not matched to a gene: 11. The CDR3 totals 16 residues.

The chain carries TRBV4-2 and TRBJ2-6, with D tentatively TRBD2 (5 bases). This CDR3 region has 18 residues. Germline assignment: CDR1 LGHNA and CDR2 YNFKEQ. The V and J ends lost 0 bases and 0 bases respectively, with 12 bases between them. DNA for the CDR3: TGTGCCAGCAGCCAAGAGGGAGCACTCATCTCTGGGGCCAACGTCCTGACTTTC. It is translated as CASSQEGALISGANVLTF.

DNA of the CDR3: TGTGCCAGCAGTGAAGCACAGTTAAACATTCAGTACTTC. It yields the protein CASSEAQLNIQYF. The genes are TRBV6-1 and TRBJ2-4; D remains unclear. The V gene's germline CDR1 is MNHNS and CDR2 SASEGT. Trimming cost V 0 bases and J 6 bases, with 6 bases left between them. The CDR3 length is 13 residues.

The chain uses TRBV5-4 and TRBJ1-3; D call uncertain. The ends were cut back, 4 bases at V and 2 bases at J, with 10 bases in the middle. The CDR3 loop spans 14 amino acids. Germline loops: CDR1 SGHNT, CDR2 YYREEE (reference sequence). CDR3 region: CASSGTLAGNTIYF. Here the CDR3 DNA reads TGTGCCAGCAGCGGTACGTTAGCTGGAAACACCATATATTTT.

The chain recombines TRBV4-1 with TRBJ1-5; D is ambiguous. This CDR3 comprises 17 residues. Between the trimmed V and J ends, which lost 0 bases and 0 bases, there was a span of 12 bases. Germline-derived CDR1 and CDR2 are MGHRA and YSYEKL. DNA of the CDR3: TGCGCCAGCAGCCAAGAGGCCCCCATCGATAGCAATCAGCCCCAGCATTTT. It translates to CASSQEAPIDSNQPQHF.

CDR3 DNA: TGTGCCAGCTCACTCCCGGGACAGGGTTCGGGATCTCGCTCCTACAATGAGCAGTTCTTC. Translating it yields CASSLPGQGSGSRSYNEQFF. The chain is built from TRBV18 and TRBJ2-1, with TRBD1 matching 9 bases. In germline, CDR1 is KGHSH, CDR2 LQKENI. This CDR3 has 20 amino acids. V trimming: 4 bases; J trimming: 0 bases; junction bases outside the gene matches: 16.

This clone was picked up a small number of times. The chain uses TRBV5-4 and TRBJ1-1, with D perhaps TRBD1 (6 bases). Germline V gene lookup returns CDR1 SGHNT and CDR2 YYREEE (reference sequence). The CDR3 covers 14 residues. V was shortened by 4 bases and J by 1 base, with 11 bases between the two germline ends. CDR3 amino acids: CASSPGGQNTEAFF. DNA for the CDR3: TGTGCCAGCAGCCCGGGGGGCCAGAACACTGAAGCTTTCTTT.

The chain combines TRBV9 with TRBJ2-2, with 8 bases that match TRBD2. V lost 3 bases and J lost 6; bases outside the gene matches: 7. Germline CDR1 SGDLS, CDR2 YYNGEE. CDR3 size: 15 residues. CDR3 in DNA: TGTGCCAGCAGCGGGGGGACTAGTTCCTCCGGGGAGCTGTTTTTT. This encodes CASSGGTSSSGELFF.